This T cell receptor (beta chain) comes out of a study of blood T cell repertoires in COVID-19. At the level of the study: The United States, Italy and Spain supplied acute and convalescent COVID-19 samples. From T cells, B-cell-depleted T cells, or PBMCs came the material, which was cDNA or gDNA.

TCRdb's table, derived via immunoSEQ multiplex PCR, lists solely in-frame clones and lacks some. The sample holds fewer than 300,000 clones; about 87% are singletons and the top ten take approximately 4%. Sequencing input: peripheral blood. The source is a man aged 60 to 75 who had recovered from COVID-19.

The CDR3 nucleotides read TGTGCCATCAAAGGGGGACAGGCGGGAGGCTACACCTTC. This sequence encodes CAIKGGQAGGYTF. The chain carries TRBV6-5 and TRBJ1-2; 8 positions match TRBD1. The length of the CDR3 is 13 residues. CDR1 is MNHEY, CDR2 SVGAGI, per germline. V was clipped by 10 bases and J by 8 bases; unmatched bases: 12.